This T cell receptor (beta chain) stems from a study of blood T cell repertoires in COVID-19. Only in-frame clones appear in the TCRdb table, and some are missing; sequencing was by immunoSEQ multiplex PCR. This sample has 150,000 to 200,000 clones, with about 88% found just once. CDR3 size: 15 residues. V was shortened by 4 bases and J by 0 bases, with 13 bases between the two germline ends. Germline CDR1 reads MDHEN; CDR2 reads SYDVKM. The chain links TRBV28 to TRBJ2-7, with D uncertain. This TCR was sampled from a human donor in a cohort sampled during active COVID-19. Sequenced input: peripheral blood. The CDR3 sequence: CASSSPTISSYEQYF. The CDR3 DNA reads TGTGCCAGCAGTTCTCCAACAATAAGCTCCTACGAGCAGTACTTC.